The present T cell receptor beta chain was sequenced within a study of OX40 agonist ivuxolimab in advanced cancers. Looking at the study overall: Cancers in dose escalation were hepatocellular, melanoma, renal cell and head and neck. Subjects had a mean age of about 61 years, with a range of 23 to 79; just over 80% were male. Enrollees could have had prior anti-PD-1, anti-PD-L1 or anti-CTLA-4 therapy, which roughly 40% had received.

In regard to this clone: Its specificity is not known.

In germline, CDR1 is PRHDT, CDR2 FYEKMQ (reference sequence). Trimming pared 3 bases from V and 0 bases from J, leaving 6 bases between. This CDR3 has 13 amino acids. Sequencing was performed with immunoSEQ multiplex PCR; in TCRdb, only in-frame clones are kept and a portion is missing. Of some 14,000 clones detected, around 93% appear once; the ten largest clones hold less than 25%. The study's findings and limits: Nonresponders, in some cases, also had low normalized T-cell clonal expansion.

Material: CD4+ or CD8+ T cells sorted from blood, obtained in a trial of the OX40 agonist ivuxolimab. The TCR was taken from an adult with an advanced solid tumor such as melanoma, head and neck, liver or kidney cancer. The genes are TRBV13 and TRBJ2-7; either TRBD1 or TRBD2 may supply D (5 bases each). Here the CDR3 DNA reads TGTGCCAGCAGCTTGGGGACCTCCTACGAGCAGTACTTC. Its protein is CASSLGTSYEQYF. Supplemented by reference TRBV13 and TRBJ2-7, the full variable domain reads AAGVIQSPRHLIKEKRETATLKCYPIPRHDTVYWYQQGPGQDPQFLISFYEKMQSDKGSIPDRFSAQQFSDYHSELNMSSLELGDSALYFCASSLGTSYEQYFGPGTRLTVT.